The rows below give T cell receptor beta chains drawn from one sample of a study of T cell changes during pregnancy in multiple sclerosis. Some clones are missing from TCRdb's copy, which holds only in-frame ones; the method was immunoSEQ multiplex PCR. Of about 40,000 clones in the sample, roughly 93% were seen once. The sequenced sample was CD4+ T cells from peripheral blood mononuclear cells, obtained in the first trimester of pregnancy. The receptors derive from a female donor with multiple sclerosis, enrolled in a pregnancy study. The CDR3 runs from the conserved cysteine through the conserved F or W. Each record gives: clone size, D gene, J gene, CDR3 length, V gene, CDR3 protein, CDR3 DNA. D genes are given only for firm matches. Only part of the rows carry a size: once, few, many, or a class if the clone is expanded.

clone size: NA
D gene: NA
J gene: TRBJ2-7
CDR3 length: 15
V gene: TRBV5-1
CDR3 protein: CASSLGPGVAYEQYF
CDR3 DNA: TGCGCCAGCAGCTTAGGTCCGGGGGTCGCCTACGAGCAGTACTTC

clone size: NA
D gene: NA
J gene: TRBJ1-2
CDR3 length: 14
V gene: TRBV7-2
CDR3 protein: CASSLGDRNYGYTF
CDR3 DNA: TGTGCCAGCAGCCTTGGTGACAGAAACTATGGCTACACCTTC

clone size: once
D gene: NA
J gene: TRBJ1-1
CDR3 length: 14
V gene: TRBV18
CDR3 protein: CASSPATANTEAFF
CDR3 DNA: TGTGCCAGCTCACCAGCCACAGCGAACACTGAAGCTTTCTTT

clone size: NA
D gene: NA
J gene: TRBJ1-2
CDR3 length: 15
V gene: TRBV7-9
CDR3 protein: CASSLEMAALNGYTF
CDR3 DNA: TGTGCCAGCAGCTTGGAGATGGCAGCCCTGAATGGCTACACCTTC

clone size: NA
D gene: TRBD1
J gene: TRBJ1-5
CDR3 length: 13
V gene: TRBV10-2
CDR3 protein: CASNGQANQPQHF
CDR3 DNA: TGCGCCAGCAATGGACAGGCCAATCAGCCCCAGCATTTT

clone size: NA
D gene: TRBD1
J gene: TRBJ2-1
CDR3 length: 16
V gene: TRBV14
CDR3 protein: CASSQIGTGYWYEQFF
CDR3 DNA: TGTGCCAGCAGCCAGATCGGGACAGGGTATTGGTATGAGCAGTTCTTC

clone size: NA
D gene: NA
J gene: TRBJ2-5
CDR3 length: 13
V gene: TRBV5-4
CDR3 protein: CASSSGLGETQYF
CDR3 DNA: TGTGCCAGCAGCTCCGGACTGGGGGAGACCCAGTACTTC

clone size: NA
D gene: NA
J gene: TRBJ2-3
CDR3 length: 11
V gene: TRBV29-1
CDR3 protein: CSVETADTQYF
CDR3 DNA: TGCAGCGTAGAAACAGCAGATACGCAGTATTTT

clone size: NA
D gene: NA
J gene: TRBJ1-1
CDR3 length: 13
V gene: TRBV18
CDR3 protein: CASSPVSTGEAFF
CDR3 DNA: TGTGCCAGCTCACCGGTTTCTACAGGGGAAGCTTTCTTT

clone size: NA
D gene: NA
J gene: TRBJ1-3
CDR3 length: 13
V gene: TRBV5-1
CDR3 protein: CASMSGSGNTIYF
CDR3 DNA: TGCGCCAGCATGTCAGGCTCTGGAAACACCATATATTTT

clone size: NA
D gene: NA
J gene: TRBJ2-1
CDR3 length: 13
V gene: TRBV28
CDR3 protein: CASSSTSQNEQFF
CDR3 DNA: TGTGCCAGCAGTTCGACTAGTCAGAATGAGCAGTTCTTC

clone size: NA
D gene: TRBD2
J gene: TRBJ2-1
CDR3 length: 16
V gene: TRBV6-5
CDR3 protein: CASSYLAGRANNEQFF
CDR3 DNA: TGTGCCAGCAGTTACCTCGCCGGGAGGGCCAACAATGAGCAGTTCTTC

clone size: NA
D gene: NA
J gene: TRBJ1-5
CDR3 length: 14
V gene: TRBV6-1
CDR3 protein: CASSPTRGNQPQHF
CDR3 DNA: TGTGCCAGCAGCCCAACCAGGGGCAATCAGCCCCAGCATTTT

clone size: NA
D gene: TRBD2
J gene: TRBJ2-2
CDR3 length: 14
V gene: TRBV10-3
CDR3 protein: CAIRGLAGSGELFF
CDR3 DNA: TGTGCCATCAGAGGACTAGCGGGATCCGGGGAGCTGTTTTTT

clone size: NA
D gene: NA
J gene: TRBJ2-1
CDR3 length: 15
V gene: TRBV5-8
CDR3 protein: CASSLEGSSYNEQFF
CDR3 DNA: TGTGCCAGCAGCTTGGAAGGGAGCTCCTACAATGAGCAGTTCTTC

clone size: NA
D gene: NA
J gene: TRBJ1-3
CDR3 length: 18
V gene: TRBV28
CDR3 protein: CASSWVARDTSSGNTIYF
CDR3 DNA: TGTGCCAGCAGTTGGGTGGCTCGGGACACCAGCTCTGGAAACACCATATATTTT

clone size: NA
D gene: NA
J gene: TRBJ2-7
CDR3 length: 13
V gene: TRBV10-1
CDR3 protein: CASSRGPSYEQYF
CDR3 DNA: TGCGCCAGCAGTAGAGGGCCATCCTACGAGCAGTACTTC

clone size: NA
D gene: NA
J gene: TRBJ2-3
CDR3 length: 14
V gene: TRBV7-7
CDR3 protein: CASSLSRGSNTQYF
CDR3 DNA: TGTGCCAGCAGCTTATCCAGGGGATCAAATACGCAGTATTTT

clone size: NA
D gene: TRBD1
J gene: TRBJ1-1
CDR3 length: 17
V gene: TRBV9
CDR3 protein: CASSVGQGAIMDTEAFF
CDR3 DNA: TGTGCCAGCAGCGTAGGGCAGGGGGCTATAATGGACACTGAAGCTTTCTTT

clone size: NA
D gene: TRBD2
J gene: TRBJ2-1
CDR3 length: 18
V gene: TRBV28
CDR3 protein: CASSIISTSRQSYNEQFF
CDR3 DNA: TGTGCCAGCAGTATTATCTCGACTAGCCGACAGTCCTACAATGAGCAGTTCTTC

clone size: NA
D gene: TRBD2
J gene: TRBJ2-7
CDR3 length: 17
V gene: TRBV28
CDR3 protein: CASSFRLAVLYDYEQYF
CDR3 DNA: TGTGCCAGCAGTTTTAGACTAGCCGTATTGTATGACTACGAGCAGTACTTC

clone size: NA
D gene: TRBD2
J gene: TRBJ2-1
CDR3 length: 15
V gene: TRBV14
CDR3 protein: CASSLLTSPEDEQFF
CDR3 DNA: TGTGCCAGCAGCCTCCTGACTAGCCCAGAAGATGAGCAGTTCTTC

clone size: NA
D gene: TRBD2
J gene: TRBJ2-5
CDR3 length: 13
V gene: TRBV6-4
CDR3 protein: CASSRAGGETQYF
CDR3 DNA: TGTGCCAGCAGCAGAGCGGGAGGAGAGACCCAGTACTTC

clone size: NA
D gene: NA
J gene: TRBJ2-1
CDR3 length: 16
V gene: TRBV9
CDR3 protein: CASSVEGGADYNEQFF
CDR3 DNA: TGTGCCAGCAGCGTAGAAGGGGGGGCGGATTACAATGAGCAGTTCTTC

clone size: NA
D gene: TRBD2
J gene: TRBJ2-5
CDR3 length: 14
V gene: TRBV5-4
CDR3 protein: CASSLEGRGETQYF
CDR3 DNA: TGTGCCAGCAGCTTGGAGGGGAGGGGAGAGACCCAGTACTTC

clone size: NA
D gene: TRBD1
J gene: TRBJ2-1
CDR3 length: 15
V gene: TRBV7-3
CDR3 protein: CASSKTGSNANEQFF
CDR3 DNA: TGTGCCAGCAGCAAGACAGGGTCGAATGCCAATGAGCAGTTCTTC

clone size: NA
D gene: NA
J gene: TRBJ1-5
CDR3 length: 14
V gene: TRBV19
CDR3 protein: CASRWGGNNQPQHF
CDR3 DNA: TGTGCCAGTAGATGGGGGGGGAACAATCAGCCCCAGCATTTT

clone size: NA
D gene: TRBD1
J gene: TRBJ2-2
CDR3 length: 15
V gene: TRBV13
CDR3 protein: CASSPGQGSTGELFF
CDR3 DNA: TGTGCCAGCAGCCCGGGACAGGGTAGTACCGGGGAGCTGTTTTTT

clone size: NA
D gene: TRBD2
J gene: TRBJ2-7
CDR3 length: 14
V gene: TRBV28
CDR3 protein: CASSIRGRVLEQYF
CDR3 DNA: TGTGCCAGCAGTATCCGGGGGAGGGTTCTCGAGCAGTACTTC

clone size: NA
D gene: NA
J gene: TRBJ2-1
CDR3 length: 13
V gene: TRBV6-6
CDR3 protein: CASSDAGRREQFF
CDR3 DNA: TGTGCCAGCAGTGACGCGGGAAGGCGAGAGCAGTTCTTC

clone size: once
D gene: NA
J gene: TRBJ2-2
CDR3 length: 15
V gene: TRBV9
CDR3 protein: CASSVATGPTGELFF
CDR3 DNA: TGTGCCAGCAGCGTAGCAACAGGGCCCACCGGGGAGCTGTTTTTT

clone size: NA
D gene: NA
J gene: TRBJ1-1
CDR3 length: 12
V gene: TRBV6-1
CDR3 protein: CASSPQYTEAFF
CDR3 DNA: TGTGCCAGCAGCCCACAGTACACTGAAGCTTTCTTT

clone size: NA
D gene: TRBD2
J gene: TRBJ2-5
CDR3 length: 18
V gene: TRBV5-4
CDR3 protein: CASSGGFKGLPYRETQYF
CDR3 DNA: TGTGCCAGCAGCGGAGGGTTCAAGGGACTACCCTACCGAGAGACCCAGTACTTC

clone size: NA
D gene: NA
J gene: TRBJ1-3
CDR3 length: 15
V gene: TRBV5-1
CDR3 protein: CASSSGTFSGNTIYF
CDR3 DNA: TGCGCCAGCAGCTCCGGGACATTCTCTGGAAACACCATATATTTT

clone size: NA
D gene: TRBD1
J gene: TRBJ2-5
CDR3 length: 15
V gene: TRBV5-1
CDR3 protein: CASSRNRGSGETQYF
CDR3 DNA: TGCGCCAGCAGCCGGAACAGGGGATCGGGGGAGACCCAGTACTTC

clone size: NA
D gene: TRBD1
J gene: TRBJ1-2
CDR3 length: 14
V gene: TRBV4-1
CDR3 protein: CASSPGQGLHGYTF
CDR3 DNA: TGCGCCAGCAGCCCGGGACAGGGGTTGCATGGCTACACCTTC

clone size: NA
D gene: NA
J gene: TRBJ1-5
CDR3 length: 13
V gene: TRBV30
CDR3 protein: CAWTNGLYQPQHF
CDR3 DNA: TGTGCCTGGACCAATGGACTGTATCAGCCCCAGCATTTT

clone size: NA
D gene: NA
J gene: TRBJ1-5
CDR3 length: 14
V gene: TRBV10-3
CDR3 protein: CAISETEFNQPQHF
CDR3 DNA: TGTGCCATCAGTGAGACAGAATTCAATCAGCCCCAGCATTTT

clone size: NA
D gene: TRBD2
J gene: TRBJ2-1
CDR3 length: 14
V gene: TRBV27
CDR3 protein: CASSPGTSVNEQFF
CDR3 DNA: TGTGCCAGCAGCCCCGGGACTAGTGTCAATGAGCAGTTCTTC

clone size: NA
D gene: NA
J gene: TRBJ1-2
CDR3 length: 16
V gene: TRBV27
CDR3 protein: CASSLFETGNVGGYTF
CDR3 DNA: TGTGCCAGCAGTTTATTCGAGACAGGCAACGTGGGTGGCTACACCTTC

clone size: NA
D gene: NA
J gene: TRBJ1-1
CDR3 length: 14
V gene: TRBV5-1
CDR3 protein: CASSLGRGGAEAFF
CDR3 DNA: TGCGCCAGCAGCTTGGGCAGGGGAGGGGCTGAAGCTTTCTTT

clone size: NA
D gene: NA
J gene: TRBJ2-6
CDR3 length: 13
V gene: TRBV28
CDR3 protein: CASSLSGANVLTF
CDR3 DNA: TGTGCCAGCAGTTTAAGCGGGGCCAACGTCCTGACTTTC

clone size: NA
D gene: NA
J gene: TRBJ1-4
CDR3 length: 14
V gene: TRBV25-1
CDR3 protein: CASSLRGANEKLFF
CDR3 DNA: TGTGCCAGCAGCCTCCGGGGGGCTAATGAAAAACTGTTTTTT

clone size: once
D gene: TRBD1
J gene: TRBJ2-6
CDR3 length: 21
V gene: TRBV19
CDR3 protein: CASSIEAARGRLPSGANVLTF
CDR3 DNA: TGTGCCAGTAGTATAGAGGCTGCCAGGGGGCGACTTCCCTCTGGGGCCAACGTCCTGACTTTC

clone size: few
D gene: NA
J gene: TRBJ2-1
CDR3 length: 15
V gene: TRBV5-1
CDR3 protein: CASSLVQPGNNEQFF
CDR3 DNA: TGCGCCAGCAGCTTGGTCCAGCCGGGAAACAATGAGCAGTTCTTC

clone size: NA
D gene: NA
J gene: TRBJ1-5
CDR3 length: 14
V gene: TRBV19
CDR3 protein: CASNPGHINQPQHF
CDR3 DNA: TGTGCCTCCAACCCAGGACACATAAATCAGCCCCAGCATTTT

clone size: NA
D gene: TRBD1
J gene: TRBJ2-7
CDR3 length: 13
V gene: TRBV2
CDR3 protein: CASSGQGTYEQYF
CDR3 DNA: TGTGCCAGCAGCGGACAGGGAACCTACGAGCAGTACTTC

clone size: NA
D gene: TRBD2
J gene: TRBJ2-5
CDR3 length: 15
V gene: TRBV7-2
CDR3 protein: CASSESGGWQETQYF
CDR3 DNA: TGTGCCAGCAGCGAAAGCGGGGGATGGCAAGAGACCCAGTACTTC

clone size: NA
D gene: NA
J gene: TRBJ2-1
CDR3 length: 15
V gene: TRBV12-1
CDR3 protein: CASSLRDYTYNEQFF
CDR3 DNA: TGTGCCAGCAGCTTGAGGGACTACACCTACAATGAGCAGTTCTTC

clone size: NA
D gene: NA
J gene: TRBJ1-5
CDR3 length: 18
V gene: TRBV5-3
CDR3 protein: CARSLAWLGQGRNQPQHF
CDR3 DNA: TGTGCCAGAAGCTTGGCTTGGTTGGGACAAGGTCGCAATCAGCCCCAGCATTTT

clone size: NA
D gene: TRBD1
J gene: TRBJ1-4
CDR3 length: 15
V gene: TRBV4-1
CDR3 protein: CASSYQGAANEKLFF
CDR3 DNA: TGCGCCAGCAGCTACCAGGGGGCTGCTAATGAAAAACTGTTTTTT

clone size: NA
D gene: TRBD1
J gene: TRBJ2-5
CDR3 length: 16
V gene: TRBV11-1
CDR3 protein: CASSLGTGGREETQYF
CDR3 DNA: TGTGCCAGCAGCTTAGGGACAGGGGGTCGGGAAGAGACCCAGTACTTC